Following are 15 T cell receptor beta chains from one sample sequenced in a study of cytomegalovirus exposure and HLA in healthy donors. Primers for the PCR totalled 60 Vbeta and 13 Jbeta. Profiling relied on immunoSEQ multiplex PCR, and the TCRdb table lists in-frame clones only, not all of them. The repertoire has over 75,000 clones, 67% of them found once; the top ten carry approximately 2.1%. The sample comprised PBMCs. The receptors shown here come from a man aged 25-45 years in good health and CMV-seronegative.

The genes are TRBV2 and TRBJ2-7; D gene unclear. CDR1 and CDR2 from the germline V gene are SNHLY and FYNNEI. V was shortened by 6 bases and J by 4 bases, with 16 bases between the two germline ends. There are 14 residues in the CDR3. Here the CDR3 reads CASRTGSSLYEQYF. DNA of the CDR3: TGTGCCAGCAGAACCGGGTCTTCCTTATACGAGCAGTACTTC.

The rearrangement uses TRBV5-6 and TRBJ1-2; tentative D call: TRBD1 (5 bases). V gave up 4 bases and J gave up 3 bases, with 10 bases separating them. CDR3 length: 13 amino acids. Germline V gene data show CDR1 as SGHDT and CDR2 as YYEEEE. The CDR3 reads CASSRGLDYGYTF. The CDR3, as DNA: TGTGCCAGCAGCCGGGGGTTGGACTATGGCTACACCTTC.

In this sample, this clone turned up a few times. CDR3 coding DNA: TGCGCCAGCAGCCCCTCGGGGAACCACGAGCAGTACTTC. Its protein product is CASSPSGNHEQYF. The chain uses TRBV4-1 and TRBJ2-7; a weak D match, TRBD2 (5 bases). CDR1 is MGHRA and CDR2 is YSYEKL in the germline V gene. The CDR3 is made up of 13 amino acids. The V and J ends lost 4 bases and 5 bases respectively, with 12 bases between them.

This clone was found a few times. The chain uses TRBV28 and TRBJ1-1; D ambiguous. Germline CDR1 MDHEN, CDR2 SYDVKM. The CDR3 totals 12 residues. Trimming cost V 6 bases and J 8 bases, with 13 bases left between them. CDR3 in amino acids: CASSLQFKEAFF. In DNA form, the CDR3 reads TGTGCCAGCAGCTTACAGTTTAAAGAAGCTTTCTTT.

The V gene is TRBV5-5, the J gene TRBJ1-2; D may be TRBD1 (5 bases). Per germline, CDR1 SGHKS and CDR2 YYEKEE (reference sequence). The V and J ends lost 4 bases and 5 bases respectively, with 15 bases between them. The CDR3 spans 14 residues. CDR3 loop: CASSAPGTAYGYTF. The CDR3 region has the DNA TGTGCCAGCAGCGCGCCCGGGACTGCTTATGGCTACACCTTC.

CDR3 DNA: TGTGCCATCAGTGAGTCTCGGACAGTTGAAAAACTGTTTTTT. It is translated as CAISESRTVEKLFF. This chain connects TRBV10-3 to TRBJ1-4; perhaps TRBD1 as D (6 bases). The germline V and J ends were trimmed by 0 bases and 7 bases, with 9 bases remaining between them. The V gene's germline CDR1 is ENHRY and CDR2 SYGVKD. There are 14 residues in the CDR3.

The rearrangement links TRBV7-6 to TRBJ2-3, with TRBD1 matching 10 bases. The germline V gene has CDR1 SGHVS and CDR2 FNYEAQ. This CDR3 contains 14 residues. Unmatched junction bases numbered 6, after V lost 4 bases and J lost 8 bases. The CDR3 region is CASSSPDRGGTQYF. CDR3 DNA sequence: TGTGCCAGCAGCTCACCGGACAGGGGGGGTACGCAGTATTTT.

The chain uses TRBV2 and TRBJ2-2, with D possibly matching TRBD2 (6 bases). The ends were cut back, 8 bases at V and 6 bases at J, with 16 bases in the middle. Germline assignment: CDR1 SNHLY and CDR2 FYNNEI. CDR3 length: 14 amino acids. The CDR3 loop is CASHGGKSPGELFF. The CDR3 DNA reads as TGTGCCAGCCATGGAGGGAAGAGTCCCGGGGAGCTGTTTTTT.

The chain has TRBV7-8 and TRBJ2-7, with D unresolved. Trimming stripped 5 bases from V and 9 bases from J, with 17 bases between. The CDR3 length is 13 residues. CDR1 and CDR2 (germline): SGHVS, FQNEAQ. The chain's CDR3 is CASSPLPSPGQYF. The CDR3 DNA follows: TGTGCCAGCAGCCCCCTTCCCTCACCCGGGCAGTACTTC.

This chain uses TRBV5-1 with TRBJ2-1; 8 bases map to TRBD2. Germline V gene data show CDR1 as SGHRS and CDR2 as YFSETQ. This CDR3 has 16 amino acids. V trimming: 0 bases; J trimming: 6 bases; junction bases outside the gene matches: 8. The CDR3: CASSLGGREAGNEQFF. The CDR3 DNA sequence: TGCGCCAGCAGCTTGGGGGGGCGGGAGGCGGGCAATGAGCAGTTCTTC.

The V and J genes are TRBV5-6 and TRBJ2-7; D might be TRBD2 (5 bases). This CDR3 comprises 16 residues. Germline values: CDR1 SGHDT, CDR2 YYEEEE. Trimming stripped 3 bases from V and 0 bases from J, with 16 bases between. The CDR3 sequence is CASSSDGGMSSYEQYF. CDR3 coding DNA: TGTGCCAGCAGCTCCGACGGAGGAATGAGCTCCTACGAGCAGTACTTC.

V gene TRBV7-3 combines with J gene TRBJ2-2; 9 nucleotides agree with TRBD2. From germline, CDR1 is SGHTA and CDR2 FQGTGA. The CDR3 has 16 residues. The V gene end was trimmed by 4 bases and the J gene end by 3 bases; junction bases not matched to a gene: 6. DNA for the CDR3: TGTGCCAGCAGCTCCGTAGCGGGAGCTGACACCGGGGAGCTGTTTTTT. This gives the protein CASSSVAGADTGELFF.

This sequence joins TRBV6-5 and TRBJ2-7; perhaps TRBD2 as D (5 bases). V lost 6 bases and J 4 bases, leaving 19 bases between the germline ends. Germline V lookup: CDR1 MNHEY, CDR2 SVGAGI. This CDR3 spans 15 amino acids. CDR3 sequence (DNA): TGTGCCAGCAGCCCCTCCGAATGGGGAGCTTACGAGCAGTACTTC. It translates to CASSPSEWGAYEQYF.

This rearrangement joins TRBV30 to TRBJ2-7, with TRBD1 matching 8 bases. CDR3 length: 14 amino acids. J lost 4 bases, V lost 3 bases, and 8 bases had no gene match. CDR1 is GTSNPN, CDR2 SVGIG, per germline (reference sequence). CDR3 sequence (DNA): TGTGCCTGGAGCTGGGACAGGCTAAAATACGAGCAGTACTTC. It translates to CAWSWDRLKYEQYF.

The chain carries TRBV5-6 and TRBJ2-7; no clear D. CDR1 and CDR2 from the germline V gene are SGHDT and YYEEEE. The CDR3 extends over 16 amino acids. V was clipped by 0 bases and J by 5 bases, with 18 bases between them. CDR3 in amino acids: CASSLALASRSDEQYF. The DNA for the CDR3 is TGTGCCAGCAGCTTGGCCCTTGCCTCTCGGAGCGACGAGCAGTACTTC.